This paragraph reports one TCR beta chain. These data belong to a study of OX40 agonist ivuxolimab in advanced cancers. Clones were read by immunoSEQ multiplex PCR, and TCRdb kept only the in-frame ones, dropping some. The repertoire holds 84,000 or so clones, with around nine tenths as singletons. Germline V lookup: CDR1 LNHDA, CDR2 SQIVND (reference sequence). Between the trimmed V and J ends, which lost 7 bases and 6 bases, there was a span of 18 bases. This CDR3 contains 14 residues. Sequencing used CD4+ or CD8+ T cells sorted from blood, obtained in a trial of the OX40 agonist ivuxolimab. The receptor comes from an adult with an advanced solid tumor such as melanoma, head and neck, liver or kidney cancer. The chain is built from TRBV19 and TRBJ1-2; D is possibly TRBD1 (5 bases). The DNA of the CDR3 is TGTGCCAGTAAAATGGGGGAGCCCTGGGATGGCTACACCTTC. Translated, it gives CASKMGEPWDGYTF.